Shown below are 26 T cell receptor beta chains from a single sample sequenced in a study of blood T cell repertoires in COVID-19. Measured with immunoSEQ multiplex PCR; TCRdb has only the in-frame clones, and not every one. This sample carries 100,000 to 150,000 clones, 65% to 85% of them seen once, and the ten largest clones take under 2.5%. The sequenced material came from peripheral blood. Receptors originate from a man between 65 and 85 years old with acute or convalescent COVID-19.

This chain links TRBV28 with TRBJ2-7; 7 positions match TRBD1. V trimming: 7 bases; J trimming: 2 bases; junction bases outside the gene matches: 8. This CDR3 region has 14 residues. CDR1 and CDR2 from the germline V gene are MDHEN and SYDVKM. The CDR3 DNA sequence: TGTGCCAGCACACCCCCGGGACAGACCTACGAGCAGTACTTC. Encoded protein: CASTPPGQTYEQYF.

The V and J genes are TRBV19 and TRBJ1-2; TRBD1 agrees at 7 bases. Germline trimming cut 5 bases from V and 7 bases from J; bases unmatched to any gene: 10. This CDR3 comprises 14 residues. CDR1 is LNHDA and CDR2 is SQIVND in the germline V gene (reference sequence). DNA for the CDR3: TGTGCCAGTAGTGCCATGGACAGGAGAGCTGGCTACACCTTC. Its protein is CASSAMDRRAGYTF.

The rearrangement uses TRBV11-3 and TRBJ2-7; tentative D call: TRBD2 (5 bases). V lost 5 bases and J lost 5, with 16 bases in between. This CDR3 region has 14 residues. CDR1 and CDR2 (germline): SGHNT, YENEEA. The CDR3 loop is CASSLSEAGNEQYF. CDR3 coding DNA: TGTGCCAGCAGCCTTTCGGAGGCCGGGAACGAGCAGTACTTC.

This chain uses TRBV10-3 with TRBJ1-4, with 7 nucleotides matching TRBD1. Germline V CDR1 and CDR2: ENHRY, SYGVKD. The ends lost 5 bases at V and 5 bases at J; junction bases unmatched: 2. The CDR3 contains 13 residues. The chain's CDR3 is CAISTGVNEKLFF. The CDR3 DNA is TGTGCCATCAGTACAGGGGTGAATGAAAAACTGTTTTTT.

The rearrangement joins TRBV2 to TRBJ2-2; D possibly corresponds to TRBD2 (6 bases). The CDR3 runs 15 residues. Looked up from germline, CDR1 is SNHLY and CDR2 is FYNNEI. Trimming shortened V by 3 bases and J by 3 bases, and 11 bases separated the two germline ends. CDR3 amino acids: CASSDGGVYTGELFF. The CDR3 DNA follows: TGTGCCAGCAGTGACGGGGGAGTATACACCGGGGAGCTGTTTTTT. Complete variable domain (other parts from reference TRBV2 and TRBJ2-2): EPEVTQTPSHQVTQMGQEVILRCVPISNHLYFYWYRQILGQKVEFLVSFYNNEISEKSEIFDDQFSVERPDGSNFTLKIRSTKLEDSAMYFCASSDGGVYTGELFFGEGSRLTVL.

The V call is TRBV24-1, the J call TRBJ1-1; no clear D gene. This CDR3 has 15 amino acids. With 7 bases removed from V and 1 base from J, the gap between germline ends came to 15 bases. Germline V gene data show CDR1 as KGHDR and CDR2 as SFDVKD. CDR3 nucleotides: TGTGCCACCAGACCCCCCGGAGGAGGGAACACTGAAGCTTTCTTT. Encoded protein: CATRPPGGGNTEAFF.

CDR3 in DNA: TGTGCCAGCAGCTTTTCGGGGGGGCCTAATGAGCAGTTCTTC. Its protein is CASSFSGGPNEQFF. The chain combines TRBV11-2 with TRBJ2-1; TRBD2 agrees at 8 bases. Germline CDR1 SGHAT, CDR2 FQNNGV. Trimming took 3 bases from V and 7 from J; bases not matched to a gene: 5. The CDR3 contains 14 residues.

V gene TRBV15 combines with J gene TRBJ2-1; D gene uncertain. There are 12 residues in the CDR3. The V and J ends lost 2 bases and 9 bases respectively, with 8 bases between them. CDR1 is LNHNV, CDR2 YYDKDF, per germline (reference sequence). The CDR3 spells CATSRQSIEQFF. The CDR3 nucleotides read TGTGCCACCAGCAGACAGTCGATTGAGCAGTTCTTC. Drawing the rest from reference TRBV15 and TRBJ2-1, the complete variable domain is DAMVIQNPRYQVTQFGKPVTLSCSQTLNHNVMYWYQQKSSQAPKLLFHYYDKDFNNEADTPDNFQSRRPNTSFCFLDIRSPGLGDTAMYLCATSRQSIEQFFGPGTRLTVL.

The chain is built from TRBV13 and TRBJ2-6, with TRBD1 identical over 7 bases. The CDR3 spans 16 residues. With 4 bases clipped from V and 2 bases from J, the junction kept 5 bases outside the gene matches. Germline CDR1 PRHDT, CDR2 FYEKMQ (reference sequence). This chain's CDR3 is CASSSTGFPGANVLTF. DNA for the CDR3: TGTGCCAGCAGCTCGACAGGGTTCCCTGGGGCCAACGTCCTGACTTTC.

This chain links TRBV6-2 or TRBV6-3 with TRBJ2-7, with TRBD1 identical over 8 bases. Germline CDR1 is MNHEY and CDR2 is SVGEGT. The CDR3 length is 13 residues. Losses at the gene ends were 3 bases for V and 6 bases for J; bases not matched to a gene: 4. The CDR3 coding sequence is TGTGCCAGCAGTTATTCCGACAGGGGCGAGCAGTACTTC. This gives the protein CASSYSDRGEQYF.

The V call is TRBV19, the J call TRBJ1-5; the match to TRBD1 covers 8 bases. Germline-derived CDR1 and CDR2 are LNHDA and SQIVND (reference sequence). The CDR3 is 14 amino acids. J lost 6 bases, V lost 1 base, and 2 bases had no gene match. The CDR3 reads CASSIVQGGQPQHF. The CDR3 region has the DNA TGTGCCAGTAGTATAGTACAGGGGGGTCAGCCCCAGCATTTT.

CDR3 nucleotide sequence: TGTGCCAGCAGTCCGGCCGGGACAGGGCCCTCTGGGGCCAACGTCCTGACTTTC. It encodes CASSPAGTGPSGANVLTF. This chain links TRBV28 with TRBJ2-6, with 9 bases aligning to TRBD1. The ends lost 5 bases at V and 0 bases at J; junction bases unmatched: 8. The CDR3 length is 18 residues. CDR1 MDHEN and CDR2 SYDVKM come from the germline V gene.

The CDR3: CASSKRVTLGEKLFF. CDR3 coding DNA: TGTGCCAGTAGTAAACGGGTGACCCTCGGTGAAAAACTGTTTTTT. The chain links TRBV19 to TRBJ1-4; D gene uncertain. The CDR3 loop spans 15 amino acids. Deletions cut 4 bases from V and 7 bases from J, with 16 bases between. CDR1 LNHDA and CDR2 SQIVND come from the germline V gene (reference sequence).

This clone was seen only once. V usage is TRBV4-1 and J usage is TRBJ2-7; 8 bases are a match to TRBD2. The CDR3 spans 16 residues. The germline V gene has CDR1 MGHRA and CDR2 YSYEKL. V lost 0 bases, J lost 2 bases, and 6 bases stayed unmatched. The CDR3 protein is CASSQEAPGLAYEQYF. CDR3 coding DNA: TGCGCCAGCAGCCAAGAGGCCCCGGGACTAGCCTACGAGCAGTACTTC.

The V call is TRBV6-5, the J call TRBJ2-7; 11 positions match TRBD2. This CDR3 has 16 amino acids. The junction had 7 bases not matched to a gene; V was cut back by 3 bases and J by 3 bases. Germline V CDR1 and CDR2: MNHEY, SVGAGI. This CDR3 is CASSYPGTSGRYEQYF. CDR3 DNA: TGTGCCAGCAGTTATCCTGGGACTAGCGGTCGCTACGAGCAGTACTTC.

The CDR3 loop is CASSLVSSLTGELFF. The CDR3 DNA is TGCGCCAGCAGCTTGGTGTCTAGCCTCACCGGGGAGCTGTTTTTT. V gene TRBV5-1 combines with J gene TRBJ2-2; tentative D call: TRBD2 (5 bases). Germline-derived CDR1 and CDR2 are SGHRS and YFSETQ. The CDR3 is 15 residues long. V lost 0 bases and J lost 4, with 10 bases in between.

V gene TRBV20-1 combines with J gene TRBJ1-2; 8 bases align to TRBD1. This CDR3 region has 11 residues. From germline, CDR1 is DFQATT and CDR2 SNEGSKA (reference sequence). The ends lost 6 bases at V and 8 bases at J; junction bases unmatched: 5. CDR3: CSAGTGFGYTF. The DNA of the CDR3 is TGCAGTGCCGGGACAGGCTTCGGCTACACCTTC.

The chain has TRBV4-1 and TRBJ2-3, with 9 positions matching TRBD1. After removal of 4 bases from V and 0 bases from J, the junction contained 5 bases not matched to a gene. CDR3 length equals 16 residues. Germline loops: CDR1 MGHRA, CDR2 YSYEKL. CDR3 DNA: TGCGCCAGCAGCCTCCGGGACAGGGCTAGCACAGATACGCAGTATTTT. Translated: CASSLRDRASTDTQYF.

This clone has more than one count but fewer than ten. This chain uses TRBV4-2 with TRBJ1-5, with D hard to call. This CDR3 has 16 amino acids. V lost 4 bases to trimming and J lost 0 bases, with 13 bases between them. Germline V CDR1 and CDR2: LGHNA, YNFKEQ. The CDR3 protein is CASSPLPTSSNQPQHF. The CDR3 DNA reads as TGTGCCAGCAGCCCCTTGCCTACCTCTAGCAATCAGCCCCAGCATTTT.

The V and J genes are TRBV5-1 and TRBJ2-5; TRBD2 agrees at 7 bases. Germline lookup yields CDR1 SGHRS and CDR2 YFSETQ. The trim removed 1 base at V and 2 bases at J, leaving 5 bases unmatched. The CDR3 is 15 residues long. CDR3 bases: TGCGCCAGCAGCTTGCAAAGCGGGGTACAAGAGACCCAGTACTTC. Its protein product is CASSLQSGVQETQYF.

V usage is TRBV10-3 and J usage is TRBJ1-1; TRBD1 matches 12 bases. V shed 11 bases, J shed 11 bases, and the junction held 15 bases outside the gene matches. Germline V lookup: CDR1 ENHRY, CDR2 SYGVKD. The CDR3 totals 14 residues. The CDR3 nucleotides read TGTGCCGCTCATTCCGGGACAGGGGGCTTAGGGGCTTTCTTT. This gives the protein CAAHSGTGGLGAFF.

The rearrangement uses TRBV4-1 and TRBJ1-5; TRBD1 agrees at 9 bases. V shed 2 bases and J 5 bases; nucleotides not matched to a gene: 10. Germline V CDR1 and CDR2: MGHRA, YSYEKL. The CDR3 spans 17 residues. The CDR3 DNA follows: TGCGCCAGCAGCCAACAATTACAGGGGGCGCGAGATCAGCCCCAGCATTTT. It codes for CASSQQLQGARDQPQHF.

The genes are TRBV18 and TRBJ1-5; tentatively, D is TRBD1 (6 bases). The CDR3 sequence is 14 residues long. Trimming pared 3 bases from V and 5 bases from J, leaving 11 bases between. Germline CDR1 reads KGHSH; CDR2 reads LQKENI. The chain's CDR3 is CASSPDSGDQPQHF. CDR3 nucleotides: TGTGCCAGCTCACCGGACAGCGGGGATCAGCCCCAGCATTTT.

V and J are TRBV24-1 and TRBJ2-2, with 7 bases fitting TRBD2. CDR3 length: 15 residues. V was clipped by 5 bases and J by 1 base; unmatched bases: 3. Germline V gene lookup returns CDR1 KGHDR and CDR2 SFDVKD. The CDR3 DNA reads as TGTGCCACCAGTGGTGCGGGGGAGAACACCGGGGAGCTGTTTTTT. Translation: CATSGAGENTGELFF.

The rearrangement joins TRBV19 to TRBJ1-2; D not resolved. V was pared by 5 bases and J by 3 bases, with 13 bases between. Germline loops: CDR1 LNHDA, CDR2 SQIVND (reference sequence). The CDR3 has 14 amino acids. The CDR3 here is CASSPAGSDYGYTF. In nucleotides, the CDR3 is TGTGCCAGTAGTCCCGCAGGATCCGACTATGGCTACACCTTC.

This clone came up a few times. The rearrangement joins TRBV28 to TRBJ1-6, with 7 bases aligning to TRBD1. V trimming: 6 bases; J trimming: 7 bases; junction bases outside the gene matches: 6. The CDR3 is made up of 14 amino acids. Germline-derived CDR1 and CDR2 are MDHEN and SYDVKM. The CDR3 region is CASSPQGYNSPLHF. Written as DNA, the CDR3 is TGTGCCAGCAGCCCACAGGGGTACAATTCACCCCTCCACTTT.